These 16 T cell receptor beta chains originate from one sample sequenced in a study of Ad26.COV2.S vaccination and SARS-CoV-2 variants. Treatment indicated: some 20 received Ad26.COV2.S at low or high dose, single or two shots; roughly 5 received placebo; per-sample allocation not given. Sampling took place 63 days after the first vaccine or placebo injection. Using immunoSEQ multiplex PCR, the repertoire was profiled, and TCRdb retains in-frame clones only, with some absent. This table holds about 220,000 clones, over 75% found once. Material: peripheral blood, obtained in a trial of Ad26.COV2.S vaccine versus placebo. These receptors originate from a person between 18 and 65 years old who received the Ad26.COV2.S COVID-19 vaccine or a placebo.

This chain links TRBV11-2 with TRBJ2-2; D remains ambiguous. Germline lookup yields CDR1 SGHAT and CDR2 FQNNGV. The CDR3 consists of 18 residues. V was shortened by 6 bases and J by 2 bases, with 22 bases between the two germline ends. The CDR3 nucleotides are TGTGCCAGCAGTCAAATTGGGTGGGGATCTAGTAACACCGGGGAGCTGTTTTTT. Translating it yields CASSQIGWGSSNTGELFF.

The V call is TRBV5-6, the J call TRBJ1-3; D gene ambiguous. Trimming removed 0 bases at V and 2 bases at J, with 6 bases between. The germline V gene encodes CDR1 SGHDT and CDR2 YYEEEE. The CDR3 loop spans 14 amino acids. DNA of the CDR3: TGTGCCAGCAGCTTGGTGGGGACTGGAAACACCATATATTTT. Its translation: CASSLVGTGNTIYF.

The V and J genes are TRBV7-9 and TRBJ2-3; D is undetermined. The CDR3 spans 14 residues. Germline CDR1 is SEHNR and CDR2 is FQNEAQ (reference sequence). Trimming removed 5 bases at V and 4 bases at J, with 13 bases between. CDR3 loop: CASSADGFSDTQYF. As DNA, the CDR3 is TGTGCCAGCAGCGCGGACGGTTTTTCAGATACGCAGTATTTT.

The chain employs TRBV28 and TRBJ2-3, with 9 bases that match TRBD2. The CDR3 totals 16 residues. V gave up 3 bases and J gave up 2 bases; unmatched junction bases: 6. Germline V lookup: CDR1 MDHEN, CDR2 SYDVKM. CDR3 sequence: CASSFWTSELTDTQYF. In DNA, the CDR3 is TGTGCCAGCAGTTTTTGGACTAGCGAGCTCACAGATACGCAGTATTTT.

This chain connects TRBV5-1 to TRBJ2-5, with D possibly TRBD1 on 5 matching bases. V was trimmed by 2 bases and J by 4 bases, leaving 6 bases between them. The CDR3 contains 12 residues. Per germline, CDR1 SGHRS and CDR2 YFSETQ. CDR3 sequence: CASSFQGETQYF. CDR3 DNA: TGCGCCAGCAGCTTCCAGGGAGAGACCCAGTACTTC.

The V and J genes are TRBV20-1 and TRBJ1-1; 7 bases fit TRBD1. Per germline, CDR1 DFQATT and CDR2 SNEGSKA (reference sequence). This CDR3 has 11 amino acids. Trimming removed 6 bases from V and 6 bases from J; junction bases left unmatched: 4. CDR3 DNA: TGCAGTGCACTGCAGGGGGCTGAAGCTTTCTTT. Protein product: CSALQGAEAFF.

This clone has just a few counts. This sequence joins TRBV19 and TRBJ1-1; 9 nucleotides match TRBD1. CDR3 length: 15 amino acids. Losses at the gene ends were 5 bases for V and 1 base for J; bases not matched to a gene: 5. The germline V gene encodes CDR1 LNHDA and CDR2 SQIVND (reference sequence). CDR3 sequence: CASSFTGGRNTEAFF. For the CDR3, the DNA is TGTGCCAGTAGTTTCACAGGGGGCAGGAACACTGAAGCTTTCTTT.

The CDR3 here is CASSQTSGRSLTGELFF. The DNA of the CDR3 is TGTGCCAGCAGCCAGACTAGCGGGAGGTCACTCACCGGGGAGCTGTTTTTT. The chain employs TRBV7-3 and TRBJ2-2, with 13 bases identical to TRBD2. Germline-derived CDR1 and CDR2 are SGHTA and FQGTGA. The CDR3 is made up of 17 amino acids. After removal of 5 bases from V and 4 bases from J, the junction contained 7 bases not matched to a gene. Supplemented by reference TRBV7-3 and TRBJ2-2, the full variable domain reads GAGVSQTPSNKVTEKGKYVELRCDPISGHTALYWYRQSLGQGPEFLIYFQGTGAADDSGLPNDRFFAVRPEGSVSTLKIQRTERGDSAVYLCASSQTSGRSLTGELFFGEGSRLTVL.

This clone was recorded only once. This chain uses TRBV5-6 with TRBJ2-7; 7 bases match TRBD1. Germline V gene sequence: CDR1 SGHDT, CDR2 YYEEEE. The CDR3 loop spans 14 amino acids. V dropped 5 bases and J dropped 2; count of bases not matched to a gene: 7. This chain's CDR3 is CASSRGTDPYEQYF. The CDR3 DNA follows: TGTGCCAGCAGTCGTGGGACAGACCCCTACGAGCAGTACTTC.

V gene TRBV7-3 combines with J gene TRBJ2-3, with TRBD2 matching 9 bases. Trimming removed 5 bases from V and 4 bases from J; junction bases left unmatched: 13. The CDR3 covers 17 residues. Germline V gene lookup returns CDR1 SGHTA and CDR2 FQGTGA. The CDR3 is CASSPPAIAGVPDTQYF. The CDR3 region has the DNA TGTGCCAGCAGCCCACCTGCGATAGCGGGGGTCCCAGATACGCAGTATTTT.

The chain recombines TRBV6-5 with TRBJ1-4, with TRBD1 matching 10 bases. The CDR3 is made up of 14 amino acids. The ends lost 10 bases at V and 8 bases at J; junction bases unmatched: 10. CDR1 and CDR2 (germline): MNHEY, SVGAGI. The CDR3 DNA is TGTGCCACCAACCCGACAGGGGGCCGGGAAAAACTGTTTTTT. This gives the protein CATNPTGGREKLFF.

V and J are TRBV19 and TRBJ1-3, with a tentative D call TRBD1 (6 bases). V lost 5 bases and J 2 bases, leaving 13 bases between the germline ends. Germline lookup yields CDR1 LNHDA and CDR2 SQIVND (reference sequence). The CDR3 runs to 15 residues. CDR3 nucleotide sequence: TGTGCCAGTAGTGGGGGACACTCTGCTGGAAACACCATATATTTT. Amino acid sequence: CASSGGHSAGNTIYF.

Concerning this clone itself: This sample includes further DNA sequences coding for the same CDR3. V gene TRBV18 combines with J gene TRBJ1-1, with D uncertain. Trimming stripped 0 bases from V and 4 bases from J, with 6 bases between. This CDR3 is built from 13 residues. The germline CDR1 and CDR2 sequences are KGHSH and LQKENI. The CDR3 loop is CASSPPVGTEAFF. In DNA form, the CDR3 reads TGTGCCAGCTCACCACCAGTGGGCACTGAAGCTTTCTTT.

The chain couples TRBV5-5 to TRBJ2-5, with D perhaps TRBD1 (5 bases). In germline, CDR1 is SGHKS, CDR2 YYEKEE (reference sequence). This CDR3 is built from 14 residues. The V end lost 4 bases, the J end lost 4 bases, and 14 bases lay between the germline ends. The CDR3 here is CASSRLQGSETQYF. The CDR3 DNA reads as TGTGCCAGCAGCCGCCTGCAGGGTTCAGAGACCCAGTACTTC.

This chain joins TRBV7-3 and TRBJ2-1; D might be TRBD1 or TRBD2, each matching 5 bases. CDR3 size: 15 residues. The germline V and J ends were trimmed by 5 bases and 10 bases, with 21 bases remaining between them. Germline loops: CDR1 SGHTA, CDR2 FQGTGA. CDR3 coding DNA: TGTGCCAGCAGCCCAAAAAAGCGGACAAGGGAAGAGCAGTTCTTC. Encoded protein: CASSPKKRTREEQFF.

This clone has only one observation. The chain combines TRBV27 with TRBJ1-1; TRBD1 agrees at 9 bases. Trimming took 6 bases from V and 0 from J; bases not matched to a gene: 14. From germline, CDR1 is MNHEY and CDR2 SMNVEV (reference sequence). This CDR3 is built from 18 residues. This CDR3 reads CASSILPGQGRMNTEAFF. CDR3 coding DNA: TGTGCCAGCAGCATCCTCCCGGGACAGGGAAGGATGAACACTGAAGCTTTCTTT.